Presented here are 15 T cell receptor beta chains from one specimen sequenced in a study of a mutant IDH1 vaccine in newly diagnosed glioma. The data were produced by immunoSEQ multiplex PCR, yet TCRdb's version contains in-frame clones alone and is incomplete. This table has about 54,000 clones, 70% to 90% appearing once. Time point denoted: week 5, during vaccination. Vaccination used 300 ug of mutant IDH1 20-mer peptide per dose, with topical imiquimod. Their antigens remain unidentified. Sequences were derived from PBMCs, sampled from a glioma patient whose treatment included an IDH1 peptide vaccine. These receptor sequences come from a man younger than 40 with glioma.

The chain uses TRBV11-2 and TRBJ2-7, with TRBD2 matching over 8 bases. After removal of 1 base from V and 1 base from J, the junction contained 6 bases not matched to a gene. The CDR3 has 16 amino acids. Per the germline V gene, CDR1 is SGHAT and CDR2 is FQNNGV. The CDR3 is CASSLVAGQESYEQYF. The DNA of the CDR3 is TGTGCCAGCAGCTTAGTAGCGGGGCAGGAGTCCTACGAGCAGTACTTC.

This chain joins TRBV4-1 and TRBJ2-1; maybe TRBD1 (6 bases). In germline, CDR1 is MGHRA, CDR2 YSYEKL. CDR3 length: 16 residues. Trimming removed 3 bases from V and 5 bases from J, with 17 bases in between. The CDR3, as DNA: TGCGCCAGCAGCCATCCCGAAACGCAGGGGAACAATGAGCAGTTCTTC. The encoded protein is CASSHPETQGNNEQFF.

This clone was detected only a few times. This sequence joins TRBV5-1 and TRBJ2-5; the match to TRBD2 covers 8 bases. The CDR3 spans 15 residues. Germline CDR1 reads SGHRS; CDR2 reads YFSETQ. V lost 4 bases and J lost 2; bases outside the gene matches: 7. The CDR3 region is CASSLSGAPQETQYF. The CDR3 bases are TGCGCCAGCAGCCTTAGCGGGGCTCCGCAAGAGACCCAGTACTTC. The whole variable domain, filled in from reference TRBV5-1 and TRBJ2-5, reads KAGVTQTPRYLIKTRGQQVTLSCSPISGHRSVSWYQQTPGQGLQFLFEYFSETQRNKGNFPGRFSGRQFSNSRSEMNVSTLELGDSALYLCASSLSGAPQETQYFGPGTRLLVL.

This rearrangement joins TRBV5-6 to TRBJ1-5, with D hard to call. The germline V gene encodes CDR1 SGHDT and CDR2 YYEEEE. The CDR3 runs 12 residues. V was pared by 2 bases and J by 0 bases, with 0 bases between. Written as DNA, the CDR3 is TGTGCCAGCAGCTTTAGCAATCAGCCCCAGCATTTT. This encodes CASSFSNQPQHF.

The rearrangement uses TRBV6-5 and TRBJ2-3; 9 bases line up with TRBD1. The CDR3 extends over 14 amino acids. Germline values: CDR1 MNHEY, CDR2 SVGAGI. The V and J ends lost 6 bases and 4 bases, in that order; junction bases with no gene match: 5. In nucleotides, the CDR3 is TGTGCCAGCAGGCCGGGACAGGGAGCAGATACGCAGTATTTT. This translates into CASRPGQGADTQYF.

J is TRBJ2-7 and V is TRBV7-2; possible D gene TRBD2, 6 bases. V was trimmed by 3 bases and J by 3 bases, leaving 9 bases between them. Germline-derived CDR1 and CDR2 are SGHTA and FQGNSA. The CDR3 is made up of 13 amino acids. CDR3 in DNA: TGTGCCAGCAGCTTGGGACTCTACTACGAGCAGTACTTC. Amino acids: CASSLGLYYEQYF.

This sequence joins TRBV6-1 and TRBJ1-1; the match to TRBD1 covers 7 bases. Germline CDR1 MNHNS, CDR2 SASEGT. V dropped 6 bases and J dropped 5; count of bases not matched to a gene: 3. The CDR3 has 12 residues. CDR3 sequence reads: CASSPGGTEAFF. CDR3 coding DNA: TGTGCCAGCAGCCCAGGGGGAACTGAAGCTTTCTTT.

The chain has TRBV2 and TRBJ2-7; D is possibly TRBD2 (5 bases). V lost 8 bases to trimming and J lost 0 bases, with 11 bases between them. Germline CDR1 is SNHLY and CDR2 is FYNNEI. The length of the CDR3 is 13 residues. This CDR3 reads CASQGGSSYEQYF. The CDR3 DNA follows: TGTGCCAGCCAAGGAGGCAGCTCCTACGAGCAGTACTTC.

This sequence joins TRBV4-1 and TRBJ2-2; TRBD1 aligns across 8 bases. Unmatched junction bases numbered 7, after V lost 4 bases and J lost 3 bases. Germline loops: CDR1 MGHRA, CDR2 YSYEKL. The CDR3 runs 16 residues. CDR3 bases: TGCGCCAGCAGCCCGACGACAGGGGCGCACACCGGGGAGCTGTTTTTT. It yields the protein CASSPTTGAHTGELFF.

This chain joins TRBV5-8 and TRBJ1-5; 7 bases line up with TRBD1. The germline gives CDR1 SGHTS, CDR2 YDEGEE. There are 20 residues in the CDR3. After removal of 0 bases from V and 0 bases from J, the junction contained 15 bases not matched to a gene. CDR3 amino acids: CASSLDFGGTDFHSNQPQHF. The DNA for the CDR3 is TGTGCCAGCAGCTTGGATTTTGGGGGGACAGACTTCCATAGCAATCAGCCCCAGCATTTT. The variable domain in full, completed from reference TRBV5-8 and TRBJ1-5, reads EAGVTQSPTHLIKTRGQQATLRCSPISGHTSVYWYQQALGLGLQFLLWYDEGEERNRGNFPPRFSGRQFPNYSSELNVNALELEDSALYLCASSLDFGGTDFHSNQPQHFGDGTRLSIL.

The chain employs TRBV27 and TRBJ2-7; D possibly corresponds to TRBD2 (6 bases). The CDR3 runs 14 residues. In germline, CDR1 is MNHEY, CDR2 SMNVEV (reference sequence). Trimming took off 1 base at V and 6 bases at J, with 13 bases between the two ends. This CDR3 is CASSLCRLVCEQYF. The CDR3 DNA reads as TGTGCCAGCAGTTTATGCCGACTAGTCTGCGAGCAGTACTTC.

The chain links TRBV27 to TRBJ2-7; TRBD1 might be the D (6 bases). The CDR3 contains 14 residues. CDR1 is MNHEY and CDR2 is SMNVEV in the germline V gene (reference sequence). The ends were cut back, 5 bases at V and 2 bases at J, with 13 bases in the middle. The CDR3 is CASSPPDRPYEQYF. In DNA, the CDR3 is TGTGCCAGCAGTCCGCCCGACAGGCCCTACGAGCAGTACTTC.

This clone was counted a few times. V is TRBV18 and J is TRBJ1-4; D call uncertain. V was pared by 4 bases and J by 0 bases, with 9 bases between. Germline-derived CDR1 and CDR2 are KGHSH and LQKENI. The CDR3 covers 15 residues. The DNA for the CDR3 is TGTGCCAGCTCACTCTACATTGCAACTAATGAAAAACTGTTTTTT. Translating it yields CASSLYIATNEKLFF.

The chain employs TRBV7-9 and TRBJ2-5; TRBD2 is a possible D gene (6 bases). The CDR3 is 13 amino acids. Trimming removed 5 bases from V and 6 bases from J, with 13 bases in between. Germline assignment: CDR1 SEHNR and CDR2 FQNEAQ (reference sequence). CDR3 protein: CASSLGGWQTQYF. The CDR3 DNA reads TGTGCCAGCAGCCTGGGGGGTTGGCAGACCCAGTACTTC.

This chain connects TRBV18 to TRBJ2-7, with 11 bases lining up with TRBD1. Germline V gene sequence: CDR1 KGHSH, CDR2 LQKENI. CDR3 size: 15 residues. Losses at the gene ends were 3 bases for V and 4 bases for J; bases not matched to a gene: 5. DNA for the CDR3: TGTGCCAGCTCACCCTCCGGGACAGGGGGATACGAGCAGTACTTC. Its translation: CASSPSGTGGYEQYF.